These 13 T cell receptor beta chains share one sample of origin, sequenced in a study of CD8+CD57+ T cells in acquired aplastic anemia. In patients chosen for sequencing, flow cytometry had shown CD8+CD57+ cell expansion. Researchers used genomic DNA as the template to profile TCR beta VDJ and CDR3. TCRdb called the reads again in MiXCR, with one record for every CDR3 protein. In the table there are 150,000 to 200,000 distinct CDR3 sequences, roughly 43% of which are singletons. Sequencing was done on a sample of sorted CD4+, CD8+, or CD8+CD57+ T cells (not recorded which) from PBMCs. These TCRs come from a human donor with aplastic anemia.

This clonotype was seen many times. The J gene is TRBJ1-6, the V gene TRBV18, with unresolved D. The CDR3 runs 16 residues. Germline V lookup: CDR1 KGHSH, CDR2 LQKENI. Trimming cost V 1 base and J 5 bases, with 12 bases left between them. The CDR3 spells CASSPLPAADNSPLHF. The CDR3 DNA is TGTGCCAGCTCACCACTCCCGGCGGCCGATAATTCACCCCTCCACTTT.

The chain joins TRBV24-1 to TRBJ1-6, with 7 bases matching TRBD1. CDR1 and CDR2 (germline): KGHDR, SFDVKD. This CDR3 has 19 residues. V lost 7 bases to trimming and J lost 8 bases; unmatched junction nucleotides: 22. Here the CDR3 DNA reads TGTGCCACCAGGAAGACAGGGCTAAATACGGTACAGCGCGATTCACCCCTCCACTTT. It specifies CATRKTGLNTVQRDSPLHF.

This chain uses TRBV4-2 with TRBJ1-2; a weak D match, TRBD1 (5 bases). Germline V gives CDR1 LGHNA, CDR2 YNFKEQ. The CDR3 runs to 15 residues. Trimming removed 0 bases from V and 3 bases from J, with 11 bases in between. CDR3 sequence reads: CASSQEAGRDYGYTF. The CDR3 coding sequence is TGTGCCAGCAGCCAAGAGGCAGGGAGGGACTATGGCTACACCTTC.

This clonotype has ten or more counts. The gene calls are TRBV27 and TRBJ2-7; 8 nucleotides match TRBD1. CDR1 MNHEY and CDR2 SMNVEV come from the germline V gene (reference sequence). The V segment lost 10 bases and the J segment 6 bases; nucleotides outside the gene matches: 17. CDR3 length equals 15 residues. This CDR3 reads CATGTWTGSSGEQYF. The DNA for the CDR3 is TGTGCCACCGGGACCTGGACAGGGTCGTCGGGCGAGCAGTACTTC.

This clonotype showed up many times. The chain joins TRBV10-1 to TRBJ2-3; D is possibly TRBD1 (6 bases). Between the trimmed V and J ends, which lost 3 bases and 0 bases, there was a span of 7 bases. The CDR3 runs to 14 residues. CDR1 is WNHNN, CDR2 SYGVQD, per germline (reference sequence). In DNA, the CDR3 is TGCGCCAGCAGTGATGACAGGAGCACAGATACGCAGTATTTT. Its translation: CASSDDRSTDTQYF.

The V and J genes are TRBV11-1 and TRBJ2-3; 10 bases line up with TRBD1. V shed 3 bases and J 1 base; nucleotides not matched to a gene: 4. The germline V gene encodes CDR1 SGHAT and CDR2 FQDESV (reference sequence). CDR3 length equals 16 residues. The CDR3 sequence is CASSFTGTGGTDTQYF. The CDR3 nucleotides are TGTGCCAGCAGCTTTACCGGGACAGGGGGCACAGATACGCAGTATTTT.

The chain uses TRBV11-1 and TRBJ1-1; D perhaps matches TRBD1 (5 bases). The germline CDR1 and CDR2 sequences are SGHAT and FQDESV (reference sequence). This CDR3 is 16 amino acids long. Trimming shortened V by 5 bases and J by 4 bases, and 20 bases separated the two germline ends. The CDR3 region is CASSHWSGMFGTEAFF. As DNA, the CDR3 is TGTGCCAGCAGCCACTGGTCAGGGATGTTCGGCACTGAAGCTTTCTTT.

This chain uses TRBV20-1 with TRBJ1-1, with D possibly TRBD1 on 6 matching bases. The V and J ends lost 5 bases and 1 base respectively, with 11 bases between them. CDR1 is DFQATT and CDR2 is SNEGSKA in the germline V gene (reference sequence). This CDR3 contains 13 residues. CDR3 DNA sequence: TGCAGTGCTGGGAAGACAGGGAACACTGAAGCTTTCTTT. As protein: CSAGKTGNTEAFF.

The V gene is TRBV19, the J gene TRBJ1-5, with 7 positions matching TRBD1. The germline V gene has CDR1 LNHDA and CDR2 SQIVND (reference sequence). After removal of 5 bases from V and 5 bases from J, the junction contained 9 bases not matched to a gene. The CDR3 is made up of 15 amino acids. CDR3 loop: CASSPTGNSYQPQHF. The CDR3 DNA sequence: TGTGCCAGTAGTCCGACAGGGAATTCGTATCAGCCCCAGCATTTT.

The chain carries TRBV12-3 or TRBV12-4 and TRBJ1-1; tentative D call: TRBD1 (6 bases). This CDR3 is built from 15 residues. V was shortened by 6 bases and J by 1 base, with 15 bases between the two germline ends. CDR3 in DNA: TGTGCCAGCAGAACCCGGACAGTGGGGAACACTGAAGCTTTCTTT. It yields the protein CASRTRTVGNTEAFF.

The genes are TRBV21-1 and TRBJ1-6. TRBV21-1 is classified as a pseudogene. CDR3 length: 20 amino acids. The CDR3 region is CASSTPRLGTSQTMNSPLHF. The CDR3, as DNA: TGTGCCAGCAGCACTCCCAGACTTGGGACCAGCCAAACTATGAATTCACCCCTCCACTTT.

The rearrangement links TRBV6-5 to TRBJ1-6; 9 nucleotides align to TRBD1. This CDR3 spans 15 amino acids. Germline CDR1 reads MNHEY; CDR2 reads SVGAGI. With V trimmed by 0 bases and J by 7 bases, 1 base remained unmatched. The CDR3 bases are TGTGCCAGCAGTTACTCTGGACAGGGGAATTCACCCCTCCACTTT. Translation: CASSYSGQGNSPLHF.

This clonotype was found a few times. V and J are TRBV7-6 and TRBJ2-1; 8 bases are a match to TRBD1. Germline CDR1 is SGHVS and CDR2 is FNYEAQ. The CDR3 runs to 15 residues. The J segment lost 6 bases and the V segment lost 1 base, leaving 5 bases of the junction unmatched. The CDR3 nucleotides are TGTGCCAGCAGCTTAGAGGCGGGGACAGGCAATGAGCAGTTCTTC. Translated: CASSLEAGTGNEQFF.